Below, 16 T cell receptor beta chains from the same sample are listed, as sequenced in a study of T cells in Graves' hyperthyroidism and ophthalmopathy. TCR beta CDR3 region amplification was performed from RNA transcripts. The HTBI primer set served for first-round RT-PCR of the TCR CDR3. TCRdb used MiXCR to reprocess the multiplex PCR reads, holding one entry per CDR3 protein. Of more than 300,000 distinct CDR3 sequences listed, roughly 20% are singletons. Sequencing input: blood. Receptors originate from a man younger than 35 with Graves' ophthalmopathy.

This clonotype was seen a handful of times. The chain has TRBV27 and TRBJ1-3; TRBD1 matches at 9 bases. CDR3 size: 16 residues. V lost 1 base to trimming and J lost 0 bases; unmatched junction nucleotides: 1. Germline lookup yields CDR1 MNHEY and CDR2 SMNVEV (reference sequence). CDR3 sequence: CASSLLGQGSGNTIYF. The CDR3 bases are TGTGCCAGCAGTTTATTGGGACAGGGCTCTGGAAACACCATATATTTT.

The DNA of the CDR3 is TGTGCCACTTCCCCAGGTGACACCTTAGCCAAAAACATTCAGTACTTC. This translates into CATSPGDTLAKNIQYF. The rearrangement links TRBV19 to TRBJ2-4; no clear D. Germline-derived CDR1 and CDR2 are LNHDA and SQIVND (reference sequence). Trimming pared 10 bases from V and 0 bases from J, leaving 19 bases between. The CDR3 contains 16 residues.

This clonotype was seen ten or more times. The V call is TRBV12-3 or TRBV12-4, the J call TRBJ1-6; a possible D gene is TRBD1 (5 bases). The CDR3 runs 15 residues. The V end was cut by 0 bases, the J end by 9 bases, with 12 bases between. CDR3 loop: CASSLAGLGVSPLHF. For the CDR3, the DNA is TGTGCCAGCAGTTTAGCGGGGCTGGGGGTTTCACCCCTCCACTTT.

This clonotype was detected many times. The chain joins TRBV6-6 to TRBJ2-7; 7 bases map to TRBD1. V lost 0 bases and J lost 3; bases outside the gene matches: 8. This CDR3 comprises 16 residues. Germline assignment: CDR1 MNHNY and CDR2 SVGAGI (reference sequence). In DNA form, the CDR3 reads TGTGCCAGCAGTTACTCGAGTGGGGCAGGGGGCTACGAGCAGTACTTC. Translating it yields CASSYSSGAGGYEQYF.

The gene calls are TRBV2 and TRBJ1-5; perhaps TRBD1 as D (6 bases). The CDR3 is 14 residues long. CDR1 is SNHLY and CDR2 is FYNNEI in the germline V gene. The V gene lost 5 bases and the J gene lost 3 bases, with 11 bases spanning the gap. The CDR3 sequence is CASSPDRYNQPQHF. The CDR3 nucleotides read TGTGCCAGCAGTCCGGACAGATACAATCAGCCCCAGCATTTT.

V is TRBV27 and J is TRBJ1-6; the D is unclear. Germline V gene sequence: CDR1 MNHEY, CDR2 SMNVEV (reference sequence). Trimming cost V 2 bases and J 12 bases, with 14 bases left between them. The CDR3 spans 14 residues. CDR3 region: CASSLRVTSEPLHF. The DNA of the CDR3 is TGTGCCAGCAGTTTAAGAGTTACCTCCGAACCCCTCCACTTT.

About this clonotype itself: A read error may be the cause here, since a much bigger clone is one base away. The V gene is TRBV28, the J gene TRBJ2-1, with D unclear. In germline, CDR1 is MDHEN, CDR2 SYDVKM. This CDR3 is 12 amino acids long. V was shortened by 4 bases and J by 10 bases, with 11 bases between the two germline ends. The DNA of the CDR3 is TGTGCCAGCAGTTCCCCCCCCGAGGAGCAGTTCTTC. Protein sequence: CASSSPPEEQFF.

This clonotype was recorded a few times. The chain combines TRBV4-1 with TRBJ2-1; perhaps TRBD1 as D (8 bases). The CDR3 is 13 amino acids. The ends were cut back, 6 bases at V and 9 bases at J, with 15 bases in the middle. Per germline, CDR1 MGHRA and CDR2 YSYEKL. In DNA form, the CDR3 reads TGCGCCAGCAGGATGACAGGGGAGGGTGAGCAGTTCTTC. It translates to CASRMTGEGEQFF.

V is TRBV7-9 and J is TRBJ1-1, with 7 bases matching TRBD1. The CDR3 sequence is 13 residues long. J lost 6 bases, V lost 5 bases, and 6 bases had no gene match. Per the germline V gene, CDR1 is SEHNR and CDR2 is FQNEAQ (reference sequence). As DNA, the CDR3 is TGTGCCAGCAGCATCCGGGACAGCCCTGAAGCTTTCTTT. Protein: CASSIRDSPEAFF.

A remark on this clonotype: One junction end does not reproduce the germline sequence, and a read error may be involved. CDR3: CASRDPTSSGNTIYF. CDR3 nucleotides: TGCGCCAGCCGTGACCCCACGAGCTCTGGAAACACCATATATTTT. The chain has TRBV10-2 and TRBJ1-3; D gene ambiguous. The CDR3 is made up of 15 amino acids. Germline V gives CDR1 WSHSY, CDR2 SAAADI.

This clonotype showed up just once. The chain uses TRBV18 and TRBJ1-2; D not resolved. V lost 5 bases and J lost 5, with 12 bases in between. This CDR3 is built from 13 residues. Per the germline V gene, CDR1 is KGHSH and CDR2 is LQKENI. DNA of the CDR3: TGTGCCAGCTCAAAGACGGTAGAATATGGCTACACCTTC. This sequence encodes CASSKTVEYGYTF. Combining the CDR3 with reference TRBV18 and TRBJ1-2 gives the whole variable domain NAGVMQNPRHLVRRRGQEARLRCSPMKGHSHVYWYRQLPEEGLKFMVYLQKENIIDESGMPKERFSAEFPKEGPSILRIQQVVRGDSAAYFCASSKTVEYGYTFGSGTRLTVV.

This clonotype occurred many times. The chain links TRBV27 to TRBJ2-5, with 11 bases identical to TRBD2. The CDR3 is 15 amino acids. The ends lost 6 bases at V and 0 bases at J; junction bases unmatched: 3. Germline V gene data show CDR1 as MNHEY and CDR2 as SMNVEV (reference sequence). The CDR3 DNA sequence: TGTGCCAGCAGGATAGCGGGAGGGTACCAAGAGACCCAGTACTTC. It yields the protein CASRIAGGYQETQYF.

This clonotype was recorded a few times. The chain is built from TRBV29-1 and TRBJ1-5; possible D gene TRBD1, 6 bases. V lost 4 bases to trimming and J lost 12 bases, with 19 bases between them. CDR1 is SQVTM, CDR2 ANQGSEA, per germline. The CDR3 covers 13 residues. CDR3 protein: CSVVSGLGGHQHF. CDR3 DNA: TGCAGCGTTGTATCAGGGCTCGGGGGGCACCAGCATTTT.

Notes on this clonotype: An end of the junction differs from the germline gene, which may be a read error. This chain connects TRBV25-1 to TRBJ2-3; TRBD1 or TRBD2 may be the D gene (5 bases each). The germline gives CDR1 MGHDK, CDR2 SYGVNS. The CDR3 has 14 amino acids. DNA of the CDR3: TGTACCAGCAGTGAGTGGGACGGATGGGATACGCAGTATTTT. This codes for CTSSEWDGWDTQYF.

This clonotype was picked up many times. This rearrangement joins TRBV7-9 to TRBJ1-2, with 9 nucleotides matching TRBD1. The length of the CDR3 is 15 residues. Germline-derived CDR1 and CDR2 are SEHNR and FQNEAQ (reference sequence). V lost 11 bases, J lost 4 bases, and 14 bases stayed unmatched. The CDR3 spells CAGRTGARTGYGYTF. The CDR3 DNA sequence: TGTGCCGGGAGGACAGGGGCGAGGACTGGCTATGGCTACACCTTC.

The rearrangement links TRBV20-1 to TRBJ1-4, with D maybe TRBD1 (6 bases). The germline V and J ends were trimmed by 3 bases and 6 bases, with 14 bases remaining between them. This CDR3 contains 14 residues. Germline loops: CDR1 DFQATT, CDR2 SNEGSKA (reference sequence). The CDR3 sequence: CSASTGPNDEKLFF. The CDR3, as DNA: TGCAGTGCTAGTACAGGGCCTAATGATGAAAAACTGTTTTTT.